This TCR beta chain was identified in a study of T-cell memory formation after mild COVID-19. Study information: Largely donor-specific TCR clusters were found.

Germline CDR1 reads DFQATT; CDR2 reads SNEGSKA (reference sequence). The CDR3 is made up of 14 amino acids. The V end was cut by 3 bases, the J end by 5 bases, with 13 bases between. Remarks on this clonotype: Antigen: not known.

TCRdb used MiXCR to reprocess the 5' RACE reads, holding one entry per CDR3 protein. The sample shows 550,000 to 650,000 distinct CDR3 sequences, approximately 15% of them seen only once. Findings and limits, study-wide: Pre-infection memory showed some responding clones, and this suggested that cross-reactive memory joined.

Material for sequencing was PBMCs or a T cell subset sorted from them (not recorded which). The J gene is TRBJ1-4, the V gene TRBV20-1; possibly TRBD1 for D (6 bases). The receptor was isolated from an adult woman who had mild COVID-19 (a few samples of this study predate the infection). Cell type and time point are not known. CDR3 region: CSARAGTQNEKLFF. CDR3 coding DNA: TGCAGTGCTAGGGCCGGGACACAGAATGAAAAACTGTTTTTT.